These 8 T cell receptor beta chains originate from one sample sequenced in a study of cytomegalovirus exposure and HLA in healthy donors. Primers for the PCR totalled 60 Vbeta and 13 Jbeta. The data were produced by immunoSEQ multiplex PCR, yet TCRdb's version contains in-frame clones alone and is incomplete. Of around 64,000 clones in the sample, 80% to 90% are singletons; the top ten hold 9.5% to 13%. Material: PBMCs. All receptors come from a woman in her 30s in good health and CMV-seropositive.

This clone occurred once. The chain combines TRBV2 with TRBJ2-5; D ambiguous. The CDR3 is 12 amino acids. Deletions cut 7 bases from V and 9 bases from J, with 15 bases between. The germline gives CDR1 SNHLY, CDR2 FYNNEI. The CDR3 loop reads CASKTLEMSQYF. CDR3 coding DNA: TGTGCCAGCAAGACGCTGGAGATGTCCCAGTACTTC.

V gene TRBV13 combines with J gene TRBJ2-7; D unresolved. There are 13 residues in the CDR3. V lost 0 bases and J lost 5, with 8 bases in between. Germline V gene lookup returns CDR1 PRHDT and CDR2 FYEKMQ (reference sequence). The CDR3 nucleotides are TGTGCCAGCAGCTTAGGGGCAGTCCACGAGCAGTACTTC. Its translation: CASSLGAVHEQYF. The whole variable domain, remainder taken from reference TRBV13 and TRBJ2-7, is AAGVIQSPRHLIKEKRETATLKCYPIPRHDTVYWYQQGPGQDPQFLISFYEKMQSDKGSIPDRFSAQQFSDYHSELNMSSLELGDSALYFCASSLGAVHEQYFGPGTRLTVT.

This clone appeared once. The rearrangement links TRBV5-4 to TRBJ2-3; 9 bases line up with TRBD2. Germline V CDR1 and CDR2: SGHNT, YYREEE (reference sequence). V lost 2 bases and J lost 1; bases outside the gene matches: 5. The CDR3 is made up of 16 amino acids. The CDR3 here is CASSLRLAGGTDTQYF. CDR3 bases: TGTGCCAGCAGCTTAAGATTAGCGGGAGGCACAGATACGCAGTATTTT. The whole variable domain, filled in from reference TRBV5-4 and TRBJ2-3, reads ETGVTQSPTHLIKTRGQQVTLRCSSQSGHNTVSWYQQALGQGPQFIFQYYREEENGRGNFPPRFSGLQFPNYSSELNVNALELDDSALYLCASSLRLAGGTDTQYFGPGTRLTVL.

The chain uses TRBV7-6 and TRBJ2-3; D unclear. Trimming removed 5 bases from V and 0 bases from J, with 9 bases in between. This CDR3 region has 14 residues. Germline loops: CDR1 SGHVS, CDR2 FNYEAQ. CDR3 in DNA: TGTGCCAGCAGCAAAGCAACTAGCACAGATACGCAGTATTTT. This codes for CASSKATSTDTQYF.

This chain links TRBV9 with TRBJ1-1; the D is unclear. The germline CDR1 and CDR2 sequences are SGDLS and YYNGEE. This CDR3 has 13 amino acids. With 0 bases removed from V and 0 bases from J, the gap between germline ends came to 3 bases. The CDR3 protein is CASSVGMNTEAFF. The CDR3 region has the DNA TGTGCCAGCAGCGTAGGTATGAACACTGAAGCTTTCTTT.

This chain joins TRBV7-3 and TRBJ2-2; possible D gene TRBD2, 6 bases. Germline V gene sequence: CDR1 SGHTA, CDR2 FQGTGA. The CDR3 loop spans 14 amino acids. The germline V and J ends were trimmed by 2 bases and 7 bases, with 11 bases remaining between them. CDR3 amino acids: CASSLLGGNGELFF. CDR3 bases: TGTGCCAGCAGCTTATTAGGCGGGAACGGGGAGCTGTTTTTT.

This clone was detected only once. V and J are TRBV6-1 and TRBJ1-6; unclear D gene. The germline V gene encodes CDR1 MNHNS and CDR2 SASEGT. CDR3 length: 15 amino acids. With 1 base removed from V and 9 bases from J, the gap between germline ends came to 13 bases. CDR3 in DNA: TGTGCCAGCAGTGAAGTTGGAGTTTTGGCTTCACCCCTCCACTTT. Encoded protein: CASSEVGVLASPLHF.

The rearrangement joins TRBV5-1 to TRBJ1-2; D unresolved. V shed 0 bases and J shed 5 bases, with 11 bases lying between them. The CDR3 consists of 14 residues. Looked up from germline, CDR1 is SGHRS and CDR2 is YFSETQ. CDR3 amino acids: CASSLESTGYGYTF. The CDR3, as DNA: TGCGCCAGCAGCTTGGAATCTACGGGGTATGGCTACACCTTC.